The 14 T cell receptor beta chains below all came from one sample that was sequenced in a study of PD-1 blockade in mismatch repair-deficient tumors. Libraries were prepared by immunoSEQ multiplex PCR; TCRdb keeps only in-frame clonotypes and omits some of them. The data contain more than 15,000 clones, around 82% of them singletons. Source: PBMCs, taken 4 weeks after starting pembrolizumab. The receptors were gathered from an adult with mismatch repair-deficient cancer.

The V call is TRBV18, the J call TRBJ1-5; D is perhaps TRBD1 (5 bases). Trimming took 0 bases from V and 2 from J, leaving 11 bases between them. The CDR3 contains 16 residues. CDR1 is KGHSH and CDR2 is LQKENI in the germline V gene. This CDR3 is CASSPPGGFGNQPQHF. In DNA form, the CDR3 reads TGTGCCAGCTCACCACCGGGGGGGTTTGGCAATCAGCCCCAGCATTTT.

The chain recombines TRBV27 with TRBJ1-5; D might be TRBD1 (6 bases). The CDR3 is 14 amino acids. The germline V gene encodes CDR1 MNHEY and CDR2 SMNVEV (reference sequence). The V and J ends lost 8 bases and 1 base respectively, with 12 bases between them. CDR3 DNA sequence: TGTGCCAGCTCTACTACAGGGAGCAATCAGCCCCAGCATTTT. Its translation: CASSTTGSNQPQHF.

Here the CDR3 DNA reads TGTGCCAGTAGTATAGATCTCGACAGGGGGCAAATAACCTACGAGCAGTACTTC. Its translation: CASSIDLDRGQITYEQYF. The rearrangement joins TRBV19 to TRBJ2-7; 10 bases fit TRBD1. The CDR3 consists of 18 residues. Trimming cost V 0 bases and J 2 bases; bases outside gene matches: 10. Germline V gene sequence: CDR1 LNHDA, CDR2 SQIVND (reference sequence).

The DNA of the CDR3 is TGTGCCAGCAGCTTGCTGGCGAACACTGAAGCTTTCTTT. It encodes CASSLLANTEAFF. The gene calls are TRBV5-5 and TRBJ1-1; D not resolved. CDR1 is SGHKS and CDR2 is YYEKEE in the germline V gene (reference sequence). The CDR3 totals 13 residues. Trimming cost V 1 base and J 1 base, with 5 bases left between them.

This clone occurred once. The chain employs TRBV7-3 and TRBJ2-1; 7 bases align to TRBD2. The CDR3 is made up of 15 amino acids. J gave up 0 bases and V 3 bases, and 2 bases lay outside the gene matches. Germline loops: CDR1 SGHTA, CDR2 FQGTGA. The CDR3 DNA follows: TGTGCCAGCAGCTTCGGGACTACCTCCTACAATGAGCAGTTCTTC. It specifies CASSFGTTSYNEQFF.

J is TRBJ2-1 and V is TRBV5-4; 12 positions agree with TRBD2. The CDR3 loop spans 16 amino acids. Germline V CDR1 and CDR2: SGHNT, YYREEE (reference sequence). Trimming at V came to 4 bases and at J to 10 bases, leaving 12 bases not matched to a gene. The CDR3 coding sequence is TGTGCCAGCAGCAGCAACCTTCTAGCGGGAGGGCGGGAGCAGTTCTTC. It encodes CASSSNLLAGGREQFF.

The chain combines TRBV6-5 with TRBJ1-5; 7 nucleotides align to TRBD1. The CDR3 length is 14 residues. After removal of 4 bases from V and 6 bases from J, the junction contained 6 bases not matched to a gene. Looked up from germline, CDR1 is MNHEY and CDR2 is SVGAGI. The CDR3, as DNA: TGTGCCAGCAGTTCGGGACAGCCCAGTCAGCCCCAGCATTTT. It is translated as CASSSGQPSQPQHF.

The chain links TRBV7-9 to TRBJ2-3, with a possible D match to TRBD2 (6 bases). The V gene's germline CDR1 is SEHNR and CDR2 FQNEAQ (reference sequence). This CDR3 spans 16 amino acids. Trimming cost V 4 bases and J 6 bases, with 20 bases left between them. The CDR3 nucleotides are TGTGCCAGCAGCTCAAGACTACCGGGAGATTTGGATACGCAGTATTTT. Translating gives CASSSRLPGDLDTQYF.

V and J are TRBV9 and TRBJ2-1, with 7 bases fitting TRBD2. The germline V gene encodes CDR1 SGDLS and CDR2 YYNGEE. The junction had 2 bases not matched to a gene; V was cut back by 0 bases and J by 2 bases. The CDR3 covers 15 residues. This CDR3 is CASSVDGRTYNEQFF. The CDR3, as DNA: TGTGCCAGCAGCGTAGACGGGAGGACCTACAATGAGCAGTTCTTC.

The rearrangement joins TRBV5-4 to TRBJ1-1; D unclear. Germline V gives CDR1 SGHNT, CDR2 YYREEE (reference sequence). Between the trimmed V and J ends, which lost 2 bases and 6 bases, there was a span of 14 bases. The CDR3 is made up of 14 amino acids. CDR3 sequence reads: CASSFPGIGSEAFF. The CDR3 nucleotides read TGTGCCAGCAGCTTTCCGGGGATAGGATCTGAAGCTTTCTTT.

The count of this clone is one. V gene TRBV4-2 combines with J gene TRBJ2-2; 8 bases fit TRBD1. The length of the CDR3 is 16 residues. CDR1 and CDR2 from the germline V gene are LGHNA and YNFKEQ. The V gene end was trimmed by 6 bases and the J gene end by 4 bases; junction bases not matched to a gene: 10. CDR3 region: CASSRTGYDSTGELFF. CDR3 DNA: TGTGCCAGCAGTCGGACAGGGTACGATAGCACCGGGGAGCTGTTTTTT.

CDR3 amino acids: CASSFGVGAGKQFF. The CDR3 nucleotides are TGTGCCAGCAGTTTCGGAGTTGGGGCGGGGAAGCAGTTCTTC. V and J are TRBV27 and TRBJ2-1; the D gene is possibly TRBD2 (6 bases). Looked up from germline, CDR1 is MNHEY and CDR2 is SMNVEV (reference sequence). This CDR3 has 14 residues. V was cut by 3 bases and J by 11 bases, with 17 bases left in between.

The CDR3 region is CASSDVGRLSTDTQYF. CDR3 DNA: TGTGCCAGCAGCGACGTGGGGCGGCTTAGCACAGATACGCAGTATTTT. The V and J genes are TRBV5-4 and TRBJ2-3; TRBD1 is a possible D gene (5 bases). The germline V gene encodes CDR1 SGHNT and CDR2 YYREEE (reference sequence). CDR3 length equals 16 residues. Deletions cut 4 bases from V and 0 bases from J, with 15 bases between.

In this sample, this clone turned up once. The genes are TRBV28 and TRBJ1-2; D is undetermined. The germline CDR1 and CDR2 sequences are MDHEN and SYDVKM. The CDR3 has 14 residues. Trimming left V 5 bases short and J 6 bases short, with 16 bases between. The CDR3 coding sequence is TGTGCCAGCAGTCTTGGCGGGTACGATCATGGCTACACCTTC. This encodes CASSLGGYDHGYTF.